Following are 29 T cell receptor beta chains from one sample sequenced in a study of blood T cell repertoires in COVID-19. Produced via immunoSEQ multiplex PCR; TCRdb's table is partial and in-frame only. Among approximately 54,000 clones, 90% were seen once, and the ten largest hold just under 8.5%. Material: peripheral blood. These receptors were collected from a woman in her forties with active COVID-19.

This chain uses TRBV7-3 with TRBJ2-1; TRBD1 matches at 8 bases. Per the germline V gene, CDR1 is SGHTA and CDR2 is FQGTGA. Trimming cost V 2 bases and J 6 bases; bases outside gene matches: 3. The CDR3 runs 14 residues. CDR3 DNA sequence: TGTGCCAGCAGCTTAGCAGGGGGCCTCAATGAGCAGTTCTTC. Its translation is CASSLAGGLNEQFF.

This chain joins TRBV2 and TRBJ2-3, with TRBD2 identical over 10 bases. Germline values: CDR1 SNHLY, CDR2 FYNNEI. The CDR3 totals 17 residues. V was clipped by 3 bases and J by 3 bases; unmatched bases: 9. The CDR3 nucleotides read TGTGCCAGCAGTGACCTAAGCCCTAGCGGGGGTACAGATACGCAGTATTTT. This gives the protein CASSDLSPSGGTDTQYF.

The chain couples TRBV11-2 to TRBJ2-1, with TRBD2 matching 8 bases. This CDR3 has 15 amino acids. V lost 3 bases, J lost 4 bases, and 5 bases stayed unmatched. Per the germline V gene, CDR1 is SGHAT and CDR2 is FQNNGV. Here the CDR3 DNA reads TGTGCCAGCAGCTTGGCGGGACTAGAATACAATGAGCAGTTCTTC. Protein sequence: CASSLAGLEYNEQFF.

The chain combines TRBV7-8 with TRBJ2-5; D call uncertain. This CDR3 contains 17 residues. Germline lookup yields CDR1 SGHVS and CDR2 FQNEAQ. V was shortened by 8 bases and J by 2 bases, with 24 bases between the two germline ends. CDR3 residues: CASDSARLRRAQETQYF. CDR3 nucleotide sequence: TGTGCCAGCGACTCCGCCCGGCTCCGTCGCGCACAAGAGACCCAGTACTTC. The full variable domain, in which reference TRBV7-8 and TRBJ2-5 provide the parts outside the CDR3, is GAGVSQSPRYKVAKRGQDVALRCDPISGHVSLFWYQQALGQGPEFLTYFQNEAQLDKSGLPSDRFFAERPEGSVSTLKIQRTQQEDSAVYLCASDSARLRRAQETQYFGPGTRLLVL.

This chain links TRBV5-1 with TRBJ1-5; D is undetermined. Per germline, CDR1 SGHRS and CDR2 YFSETQ. V was shortened by 0 bases and J by 4 bases, with 5 bases between the two germline ends. The CDR3 is 13 residues long. CDR3 coding DNA: TGCGCCAGCAGCTTGGGACAAAATCAGCCCCAGCATTTT. Residues: CASSLGQNQPQHF. Full variable domain (missing parts from reference TRBV5-1 and TRBJ1-5): KAGVTQTPRYLIKTRGQQVTLSCSPISGHRSVSWYQQTPGQGLQFLFEYFSETQRNKGNFPGRFSGRQFSNSRSEMNVSTLELGDSALYLCASSLGQNQPQHFGDGTRLSIL.

This chain links TRBV5-1 with TRBJ2-1, with 8 positions matching TRBD2. The CDR3 sequence is 16 residues long. V lost 4 bases to trimming and J lost 0 bases; unmatched junction nucleotides: 6. Germline loops: CDR1 SGHRS, CDR2 YFSETQ. The CDR3 spells CASSREGQSSYNEQFF. The CDR3 DNA reads TGCGCCAGCAGCCGGGAGGGGCAGAGCTCCTACAATGAGCAGTTCTTC.

The chain couples TRBV19 to TRBJ2-1, with TRBD2 as a possible D gene (5 bases). Germline V CDR1 and CDR2: LNHDA, SQIVND (reference sequence). The V end was cut by 5 bases, the J end by 9 bases, with 14 bases between. The CDR3 covers 13 residues. The CDR3 nucleotides read TGTGCCAGTAGTTTCGGGGTAGCTGGTGAGCAGTTCTTC. Protein: CASSFGVAGEQFF.

The chain employs TRBV19 and TRBJ1-2; 7 bases agree with TRBD1. Germline V lookup: CDR1 LNHDA, CDR2 SQIVND (reference sequence). The CDR3 loop spans 14 amino acids. Germline trimming cut 7 bases from V and 2 bases from J; bases unmatched to any gene: 7. CDR3 sequence (DNA): TGTGCCAGTAAGCCGCAGGGGGTCAACTATGGCTACACCTTC. This sequence encodes CASKPQGVNYGYTF.

The chain combines TRBV6-5 with TRBJ1-1; 9 bases agree with TRBD1. The V gene end was trimmed by 5 bases and the J gene end by 5 bases; junction bases not matched to a gene: 6. Germline V lookup: CDR1 MNHEY, CDR2 SVGAGI. The CDR3 extends over 14 amino acids. This CDR3 is CASSQDRGRTEAFF. CDR3 sequence (DNA): TGTGCCAGCAGTCAGGACAGGGGAAGGACTGAAGCTTTCTTT.

The chain combines TRBV5-1 with TRBJ1-6; TRBD1 is a possible D gene (5 bases). Germline lookup yields CDR1 SGHRS and CDR2 YFSETQ. This CDR3 region has 14 residues. The V end was cut by 2 bases, the J end by 7 bases, with 10 bases between. The CDR3 DNA follows: TGCGCCAGCAGCTTCCTCGGGGGGAATTCACCCCTCCACTTT. Encoded protein: CASSFLGGNSPLHF.

J is TRBJ1-3 and V is TRBV6-6; weak D call: TRBD1 (5 bases). This CDR3 spans 15 amino acids. V was clipped by 5 bases and J by 4 bases, with 15 bases between them. CDR1 is MNHNY and CDR2 is SVGAGI in the germline V gene (reference sequence). CDR3 sequence reads: CASSRDSDRGNTIYF. DNA for the CDR3: TGTGCCAGCAGTCGTGACAGTGATAGAGGAAACACCATATATTTT.

The rearrangement links TRBV2 to TRBJ2-2; D is uncertain. V lost 5 bases and J 2 bases, leaving 9 bases between the germline ends. Germline CDR1 is SNHLY and CDR2 is FYNNEI. This CDR3 spans 14 amino acids. The CDR3 region has the DNA TGTGCCAGCAGTACCCTATTTAACACCGGGGAGCTGTTTTTT. Translated, it gives CASSTLFNTGELFF.

This clone appeared a single time. The rearrangement joins TRBV11-3 to TRBJ2-1; 7 bases match TRBD2. V gave up 8 bases and J gave up 4 bases; unmatched junction bases: 11. CDR1 is SGHNT, CDR2 YENEEA, per germline. The CDR3 has 15 amino acids. CDR3 sequence (DNA): TGTGCCAGCGGGGCGGGGGTCAATTTATACAATGAGCAGTTCTTC. Translating it yields CASGAGVNLYNEQFF. The full variable domain, rest sourced from reference TRBV11-3 and TRBJ2-1, is EAGVVQSPRYKIIEKKQPVAFWCNPISGHNTLYWYLQNLGQGPELLIRYENEEAVDDSQLPKDRFSAERLKGVDSTLKIQPAELGDSAVYLCASGAGVNLYNEQFFGPGTRLTVL.

This chain joins TRBV27 and TRBJ2-3; TRBD2 matches at 13 bases. Germline CDR1 and CDR2: MNHEY and SMNVEV (reference sequence). This CDR3 is built from 14 residues. With 10 bases clipped from V and 8 bases from J, the junction kept 9 bases outside the gene matches. The DNA for the CDR3 is TGTGCCACTTCGGGACTAGCGGGGAAGGGTACGCAGTATTTT. It encodes CATSGLAGKGTQYF.

This clone was seen once. J is TRBJ2-2 and V is TRBV11-2; TRBD1 agrees at 12 bases. CDR1 SGHAT and CDR2 FQNNGV come from the germline V gene. There are 17 residues in the CDR3. Germline trimming cut 5 bases from V and 5 bases from J; bases unmatched to any gene: 9. CDR3: CASSLSPGQGATGELFF. The CDR3, as DNA: TGTGCCAGCAGCCTGTCCCCGGGACAGGGGGCGACCGGGGAGCTGTTTTTT. Full variable domain (missing parts from reference TRBV11-2 and TRBJ2-2): EAGVAQSPRYKIIEKRQSVAFWCNPISGHATLYWYQQILGQGPKLLIQFQNNGVVDDSQLPKDRFSAERLKGVDSTLKIQPAKLEDSAVYLCASSLSPGQGATGELFFGEGSRLTVL.

This clone has only one observation. The V call is TRBV11-3, the J call TRBJ2-3, with D perhaps TRBD1 (6 bases). V lost 5 bases and J lost 5, with 11 bases in between. Germline V gene data show CDR1 as SGHNT and CDR2 as YENEEA. This CDR3 comprises 13 residues. CDR3 DNA sequence: TGTGCCAGCAGCCGTAACAGGGTAGATACGCAGTATTTT. Amino acid sequence: CASSRNRVDTQYF. The full variable domain, with the rest looked up from reference TRBV11-3 and TRBJ2-3, is EAGVVQSPRYKIIEKKQPVAFWCNPISGHNTLYWYLQNLGQGPELLIRYENEEAVDDSQLPKDRFSAERLKGVDSTLKIQPAELGDSAVYLCASSRNRVDTQYFGPGTRLTVL.

The rearrangement links TRBV7-2 to TRBJ1-2; D may be TRBD1 (6 bases). V was shortened by 5 bases and J by 4 bases, with 29 bases between the two germline ends. The CDR3 sequence is 19 residues long. CDR1 is SGHTA, CDR2 FQGNSA, per germline. This CDR3 reads CASSPTFDPTGLGGYGYTF. CDR3 coding DNA: TGTGCCAGCAGCCCGACCTTCGACCCTACAGGGCTCGGCGGCTATGGCTACACCTTC.

The genes are TRBV6-2 or TRBV6-3 and TRBJ1-6; possibly TRBD1 for D (6 bases). The CDR3 is made up of 15 amino acids. Trimming took 3 bases from V and 10 from J, leaving 16 bases between them. CDR1 is MNHEY, CDR2 SVGEGT, per germline. The CDR3 reads CASSYSRGSGSPLHF. CDR3 in DNA: TGTGCCAGCAGTTATTCCAGGGGATCCGGCTCACCCCTCCACTTT.

This clone has just a few counts. The chain combines TRBV3-1 (or the pseudogene TRBV3-2) with TRBJ2-5; D not resolved. The germline CDR1 and CDR2 sequences are LGHDT and YNNKEL (reference sequence). The CDR3 consists of 13 residues. V was clipped by 3 bases and J by 3 bases, with 8 bases between them. For the CDR3, the DNA is TGTGCCAGCAGCCATACACGAAAAGAGACCCAGTACTTC. The encoded protein is CASSHTRKETQYF.

The chain couples TRBV24-1 to TRBJ2-3; TRBD2 agrees at 14 bases. This CDR3 contains 15 residues. Germline CDR1 is KGHDR and CDR2 is SFDVKD. Unmatched junction bases numbered 2, after V lost 4 bases and J lost 6 bases. The CDR3 coding sequence is TGTGCCACCAGTGACGGACTAGCGGGGGGCGATACGCAGTATTTT. Translated, it gives CATSDGLAGGDTQYF.

The chain combines TRBV5-4 with TRBJ1-2, with a possible D match to TRBD1 (6 bases). V lost 2 bases, J lost 2 bases, and 13 bases lay in between. The CDR3 is made up of 15 amino acids. Germline CDR1 is SGHNT and CDR2 is YYREEE (reference sequence). The CDR3 loop is CASSFLGQTNYGYTF. For the CDR3, the DNA is TGTGCCAGCAGCTTTCTAGGACAGACGAACTATGGCTACACCTTC.

The chain couples TRBV18 to TRBJ1-4; perhaps TRBD1 as D (5 bases). Trimming removed 0 bases at V and 7 bases at J, with 6 bases between. The CDR3 consists of 13 residues. The germline CDR1 and CDR2 sequences are KGHSH and LQKENI. CDR3 nucleotides: TGTGCCAGCTCACCACCCGGGGGTGAAAAACTGTTTTTT. Protein product: CASSPPGGEKLFF.

The gene calls are TRBV15 and TRBJ1-2; D remains unclear. Germline-derived CDR1 and CDR2 are LNHNV and YYDKDF (reference sequence). The CDR3 runs to 15 residues. The V end was cut by 2 bases, the J end by 6 bases, with 16 bases between. In DNA, the CDR3 is TGTGCCACCAGCAGAACCACCGATACTCTCAATGGCTACACCTTC. It is translated as CATSRTTDTLNGYTF.

The chain is built from TRBV28 and TRBJ2-6, with TRBD1 matching 7 bases. Germline CDR1 is MDHEN and CDR2 is SYDVKM. With V trimmed by 4 bases and J by 0 bases, 6 bases remained unmatched. This CDR3 is 17 amino acids long. The CDR3 loop reads CASSYRGRSSGANVLTF. As DNA, the CDR3 is TGTGCCAGCAGTTACAGGGGAAGGAGCTCTGGGGCCAACGTCCTGACTTTC. The variable domain in full, with the rest retrieved from reference TRBV28 and TRBJ2-6, is DVKVTQSSRYLVKRTGEKVFLECVQDMDHENMFWYRQDPGLGLRLIYFSYDVKMKEKGDIPEGYSVSREKKERFSLILESASTNQTSMYLCASSYRGRSSGANVLTFGAGSRLTVL.

The rearrangement uses TRBV7-9 and TRBJ2-7; no reliable D call. The CDR3 runs to 13 residues. Germline V gene lookup returns CDR1 SEHNR and CDR2 FQNEAQ (reference sequence). V shed 2 bases and J shed 3 bases, with 8 bases lying between them. In DNA form, the CDR3 reads TGTGCCAGCAGCTTACTGGCGGACTACGAGCAGTACTTC. Translating gives CASSLLADYEQYF.

V is TRBV27 and J is TRBJ1-2, with a tentative D call TRBD1 (5 bases). CDR3 length equals 12 residues. Germline CDR1 and CDR2: MNHEY and SMNVEV (reference sequence). The V end was cut by 5 bases, the J end by 3 bases, with 7 bases between. CDR3 in DNA: TGTGCCAGCAGTGGGGGGGACTATGGCTACACCTTC. Protein sequence: CASSGGDYGYTF.

Details on this clone: The junction does not match germline at one end; this may be a read error. The rearrangement joins TRBV15 to TRBJ2-1, with a tentative D call TRBD1 (5 bases). This CDR3 comprises 12 residues. Germline-derived CDR1 and CDR2 are LNHNV and YYDKDF (reference sequence). CDR3 loop: CATSRDLAGPVF. CDR3 coding DNA: TGTGCCACCAGCAGAGATCTGGCAGGGCCAGTCTTC.

J is TRBJ1-1 and V is TRBV5-1; 9 bases align to TRBD1. Germline trimming cut 6 bases from V and 4 bases from J; bases unmatched to any gene: 10. The CDR3 has 15 residues. Germline loops: CDR1 SGHRS, CDR2 YFSETQ. The CDR3 region is CASNMGDRDGTEAFF. The CDR3 nucleotides are TGCGCCAGCAATATGGGGGACAGGGATGGCACTGAAGCTTTCTTT.

This chain joins TRBV6-1 and TRBJ1-2; 10 bases are shared with TRBD1. The trim removed 2 bases at V and 7 bases at J, leaving 4 bases unmatched. The CDR3 has 14 residues. CDR1 MNHNS and CDR2 SASEGT come from the germline V gene. CDR3: CASSERQGASGYTF. For the CDR3, the DNA is TGTGCCAGCAGTGAACGACAGGGGGCAAGTGGCTACACCTTC.